Presented here are 22 T cell receptor beta chains from one specimen sequenced in a study of T cells in Graves' hyperthyroidism and ophthalmopathy. What was amplified from RNA transcripts were TCR beta CDR3 regions. Carried out on the TCR CDR3, a first-round RT-PCR used the HTBI primer set. One entry per CDR3 protein, called by TCRdb with MiXCR from the multiplex PCR reads. The sample has over 500,000 distinct CDR3 sequences; over 15% are singletons. The sequencing sample was made of blood. Source of these receptors: a woman aged 18-35 years with Graves' ophthalmopathy.

The V gene is TRBV27, the J gene TRBJ2-1, with D perhaps given as TRBD1 or TRBD2 (5 bases each). Deletions cut 6 bases from V and 4 bases from J, with 19 bases between. There are 16 residues in the CDR3. Looked up from germline, CDR1 is MNHEY and CDR2 is SMNVEV (reference sequence). This CDR3 is CASRNPRGGGYNEQFF. CDR3 DNA: TGTGCCAGCAGGAATCCTCGGGGCGGTGGTTACAATGAGCAGTTCTTC.

This clonotype was seen more than once but under ten times. The gene calls are TRBV6-1 and TRBJ1-2; tentatively, D is TRBD1 (5 bases). Trimming removed 8 bases from V and 6 bases from J, with 13 bases in between. The germline V gene has CDR1 MNHNS and CDR2 SASEGT. This CDR3 has 12 amino acids. CDR3 nucleotide sequence: TGTGCCAGCGGGGGACCTATAAATGGCTACACCTTC. This translates into CASGGPINGYTF.

The CDR3 DNA sequence: TGTGCCAGCAGTGGCCCGGAGGGGGGGGCCTATGGCTACACCTTC. It specifies CASSGPEGGAYGYTF. This rearrangement joins TRBV6-1 to TRBJ1-2, with TRBD1 as a possible D gene (6 bases). Germline lookup yields CDR1 MNHNS and CDR2 SASEGT. The CDR3 runs 15 residues. The germline V and J ends were trimmed by 4 bases and 4 bases, with 16 bases remaining between them.

The chain has TRBV10-3 and TRBJ2-2; D is undetermined. The ends were cut back, 3 bases at V and 5 bases at J, with 4 bases in the middle. Germline CDR1 and CDR2: ENHRY and SYGVKD. The CDR3 has 12 residues. CDR3 sequence (DNA): TGTGCCATCAGTGAACAGACCGGGGAGCTGTTTTTT. Encoded protein: CAISEQTGELFF.

This clonotype came up many times. The V gene is TRBV2, the J gene TRBJ1-5; D is unclear. The CDR3 length is 16 residues. Germline-derived CDR1 and CDR2 are SNHLY and FYNNEI. The V end lost 6 bases, the J end lost 4 bases, and 19 bases lay between the germline ends. CDR3 coding DNA: TGTGCCAGCAGCATCTCTCCCGGGGTCGTTAATCAGCCCCAGCATTTT. This codes for CASSISPGVVNQPQHF.

The table lists this clonotype with many counts. The chain uses TRBV11-2 and TRBJ2-5; the D is unclear. With 4 bases removed from V and 1 base from J, the gap between germline ends came to 13 bases. The germline CDR1 and CDR2 sequences are SGHAT and FQNNGV. The CDR3 covers 15 residues. The CDR3 sequence is CASSSWEPSQETQYF. Here the CDR3 DNA reads TGTGCCAGCAGCTCCTGGGAACCGAGCCAAGAGACCCAGTACTTC.

This clonotype was counted at least ten times. V and J are TRBV19 and TRBJ1-1; 8 bases are shared with TRBD1. The V gene's germline CDR1 is LNHDA and CDR2 SQIVND (reference sequence). The trim removed 5 bases at V and 1 base at J, leaving 6 bases unmatched. The CDR3 spans 15 residues. DNA for the CDR3: TGTGCCAGTAGTGCTCTACAGGGGGAGAACACTGAAGCTTTCTTT. Its translation is CASSALQGENTEAFF. Full variable domain (outside the CDR3, taken from reference TRBV19 and TRBJ1-1): DGGITQSPKYLFRKEGQNVTLSCEQNLNHDAMYWYRQDPGQGLRLIYYSQIVNDFQKGDIAEGYSVSREKKESFPLTVTSAQKNPTAFYLCASSALQGENTEAFFGQGTRLTVV.

This clonotype was found a few times. The chain joins TRBV20-1 to TRBJ2-7, with TRBD2 identical over 11 bases. J was trimmed by 4 bases and V by 5 bases; bases with no gene match: 4. In germline, CDR1 is DFQATT, CDR2 SNEGSKA (reference sequence). The CDR3 has 13 amino acids. CDR3 in DNA: TGCAGTGCTGATTTAGCGGGGGGGTACGAGCAGTACTTC. Translation gives CSADLAGGYEQYF.

This clonotype was recorded at least ten times. This chain joins TRBV27 and TRBJ1-5; D perhaps matches TRBD1 (5 bases). CDR1 and CDR2 from the germline V gene are MNHEY and SMNVEV (reference sequence). The CDR3 runs 14 residues. V was clipped by 5 bases and J by 5 bases, with 13 bases between them. The CDR3 nucleotides are TGTGCCAGCAGTCAACCGGGACCCGATCAGCCCCAGCATTTT. It translates to CASSQPGPDQPQHF.

This clonotype was seen a handful of times. The V gene is TRBV9, the J gene TRBJ2-3; TRBD1 matches at 8 bases. V was clipped by 4 bases and J by 4 bases; unmatched bases: 8. Germline V gene sequence: CDR1 SGDLS, CDR2 YYNGEE. The CDR3 totals 15 residues. Here the CDR3 reads CASSITTGVADTQYF. CDR3 nucleotides: TGTGCCAGCAGCATAACGACAGGGGTGGCAGATACGCAGTATTTT.

In the case of this clonotype: A much more abundant neighbour one base away suggests this may be a read error. The chain recombines TRBV12-3 or TRBV12-4 with TRBJ1-4; D is perhaps TRBD1 (6 bases). This CDR3 region has 15 residues. Here the CDR3 DNA reads TGTGCCAGCAGTCTCTCCGGGACAAGAGGTGAAAAACTGCTTTTT. It encodes CASSLSGTRGEKLLF.

This clonotype has more than one count but fewer than ten. The chain links TRBV10-3 to TRBJ2-1; D unresolved. CDR1 ENHRY and CDR2 SYGVKD come from the germline V gene. This CDR3 has 15 residues. Trimming stripped 3 bases from V and 0 bases from J, with 9 bases between. The CDR3 is CAISDGPSSYNEQFF. The CDR3 DNA reads TGTGCCATCAGTGATGGACCAAGCTCCTACAATGAGCAGTTCTTC.

The rearrangement links TRBV4-1 to TRBJ1-1; no definite D call. From germline, CDR1 is MGHRA and CDR2 YSYEKL. The CDR3 extends over 16 amino acids. The germline V and J ends were trimmed by 2 bases and 1 base, with 14 bases remaining between them. The CDR3, as DNA: TGCGCCAGCAGCCAACAAGGAATCTCCGAGAACACTGAAGCTTTCTTT. This sequence encodes CASSQQGISENTEAFF.

This clonotype was counted a few times. The chain has TRBV20-1 and TRBJ1-5, with 7 bases that match TRBD1. CDR1 is DFQATT and CDR2 is SNEGSKA in the germline V gene (reference sequence). After removal of 0 bases from V and 8 bases from J, the junction contained 10 bases not matched to a gene. The length of the CDR3 is 15 residues. CDR3 sequence reads: CSARDRNRGGKPQHF. DNA for the CDR3: TGCAGTGCTAGAGATCGGAACAGGGGAGGGAAGCCCCAGCATTTT.

This clonotype showed up many times. DNA of the CDR3: TGTGCCAGCAGTTTAGAGCGAAGCACCGGGGAGCTGTTTTTT. Amino acid sequence: CASSLERSTGELFF. The chain is built from TRBV12-3 or TRBV12-4 and TRBJ2-2; D is uncertain. The CDR3 has 14 amino acids. V gave up 1 base and J gave up 4 bases, with 7 bases separating them.

With regard to this clonotype: This could be a read error, since a much larger clone is one nucleotide away. The V call is TRBV28, the J call TRBJ2-5; 10 bases agree with TRBD1. Unmatched junction bases numbered 2, after V lost 3 bases and J lost 4 bases. The germline gives CDR1 MDHEN, CDR2 SYDVKM. The CDR3 consists of 14 residues. In DNA form, the CDR3 reads TGTGCCAGCAGTTTCCGGACAGGGGGAGAGACCCAGTACTTC. It codes for CASSFRTGGETQYF.

This clonotype was seen at least ten times. CDR3 sequence reads: CASSLGAGGLDTQYF. The CDR3 DNA reads as TGTGCCAGCAGCTTAGGAGCGGGAGGGCTAGATACGCAGTATTTT. The chain combines TRBV7-2 with TRBJ2-3, with 10 bases lining up with TRBD2. Germline lookup yields CDR1 SGHTA and CDR2 FQGNSA. V gave up 1 base and J gave up 5 bases; unmatched junction bases: 3. The CDR3 has 15 amino acids.

The table lists this clonotype with a few counts. The chain links TRBV29-1 to TRBJ2-7, with 11 positions matching TRBD1. J gave up 1 base and V 1 base, and 6 bases lay outside the gene matches. The CDR3 runs 16 residues. CDR1 and CDR2 from the germline V gene are SQVTM and ANQGSEA. CDR3 nucleotides: TGCAGCGTTGAAGGCCGGGACAGGGGGATATCCTACGAGCAGTACTTC. It encodes CSVEGRDRGISYEQYF.

V gene TRBV5-1 combines with J gene TRBJ2-7, with 9 nucleotides matching TRBD2. The J segment lost 5 bases and the V segment lost 3 bases, leaving 3 bases of the junction unmatched. The CDR3 length is 13 residues. Germline CDR1 reads SGHRS; CDR2 reads YFSETQ. CDR3 DNA sequence: TGCGCCAGCAGCTCGGGACTAGCCAACGAGCAGTACTTC. This translates into CASSSGLANEQYF.

This clonotype has a single count. The CDR3 region has the DNA TGTGCCAGCAGCCTCGTGGGGCTCAGCTCCTCTGGAAACACCATATATTTT. It yields the protein CASSLVGLSSSGNTIYF. The genes are TRBV7-6 and TRBJ1-3, with D tentatively TRBD1 (5 bases). With 5 bases removed from V and 0 bases from J, the gap between germline ends came to 17 bases. Germline V lookup: CDR1 SGHVS, CDR2 FNYEAQ. The CDR3 length is 17 residues.

At least ten counts were recorded for this clonotype. The chain recombines TRBV7-9 with TRBJ2-7; TRBD1 agrees at 8 bases. Per the germline V gene, CDR1 is SEHNR and CDR2 is FQNEAQ (reference sequence). After removal of 3 bases from V and 4 bases from J, the junction contained 5 bases not matched to a gene. This CDR3 has 14 amino acids. The CDR3 region is CASSLTGESYEQYF. The CDR3 DNA reads TGTGCCAGCAGCTTGACAGGGGAGTCATACGAGCAGTACTTC.

The chain recombines TRBV4-1 with TRBJ2-1; D gene ambiguous. The CDR3 covers 12 residues. Deletions cut 3 bases from V and 7 bases from J, with 7 bases between. CDR1 MGHRA and CDR2 YSYEKL come from the germline V gene. This chain's CDR3 is CASSHPPNEQFF. The CDR3 coding sequence is TGCGCCAGCAGCCACCCTCCGAATGAGCAGTTCTTC.